This T cell receptor beta chain was captured by sequencing in a study of identical twins. In the case of this clonotype: Antigen specificity is unknown.

Germline V gene sequence: CDR1 SGHDN, CDR2 FVKESK. The ends were cut back, 4 bases at V and 6 bases at J, with 13 bases in the middle. The CDR3 spans 14 residues. Whole-study findings and limits: Within twin pairs, the out-of-frame alpha sequences they shared showed excess low generation probability.

TCRdb ran MiXCR on the 5' RACE reads and lists one entry per CDR3 protein. The top ten hold about 0.48% of the sample, which has about 530,000 distinct CDR3 sequences, under 25% seen once. The same sample was also used in a study of yellow fever vaccine responses in identical twins.

Input material: CD4+ T cells sorted from blood. The clonotype comes from a woman aged 18-29 years in good health. The rearrangement links TRBV14 to TRBJ2-1; tentatively, D is TRBD1 or TRBD2 (5 bases each). CDR3 in amino acids: CASSRWGDSNEQFF. In nucleotides, the CDR3 is TGTGCCAGCAGCCGCTGGGGAGACAGCAATGAGCAGTTCTTC.